These 4 T cell receptor beta chains originate from one sample sequenced in a study of early T cells in non-severe SARS-CoV-2 infection. Each CDR3 protein is one row after TCRdb ran MiXCR on the 5' RACE reads. Here the sample spans some 64,000 distinct CDR3 sequences, roughly an eighth being singletons. The sample was whole blood. These receptor sequences come from an adult who was a healthcare worker with PCR-confirmed SARS-CoV-2 infection or an uninfected control (not recorded which).

This clonotype turned up a few times. This rearrangement joins TRBV11-2 to TRBJ2-2; no firm D call. Germline lookup yields CDR1 SGHAT and CDR2 FQNNGV. With 5 bases removed from V and 1 base from J, the gap between germline ends came to 20 bases. This CDR3 spans 18 amino acids. The CDR3 sequence is CASSPRIVGRLNTGELFF. CDR3 DNA sequence: TGTGCCAGCAGCCCCCGTATAGTTGGCAGGTTGAACACCGGGGAGCTGTTTTTT.

CDR3 loop: CASTPMTGAPLHF. CDR3 bases: TGTGCCAGCACCCCCATGACAGGGGCACCCCTCCACTTT. The chain is built from TRBV5-4 and TRBJ1-6; TRBD1 agrees at 8 bases. The trim removed 6 bases at V and 11 bases at J, leaving 7 bases unmatched. The CDR3 contains 13 residues. Germline V gene lookup returns CDR1 SGHNT and CDR2 YYREEE (reference sequence).

The J gene is TRBJ1-6, the V gene TRBV20-1; tentative D call: TRBD1 (5 bases). The V gene's germline CDR1 is DFQATT and CDR2 SNEGSKA (reference sequence). The CDR3 has 13 amino acids. V was clipped by 0 bases and J by 8 bases, with 8 bases between them. For the CDR3, the DNA is TGCAGTGCTAGAGATCGCAGGGATTCACCCCTCCACTTT. Its protein is CSARDRRDSPLHF.

Ten or more counts support this clonotype. This chain joins TRBV27 and TRBJ2-7; D gene uncertain. Germline CDR1 MNHEY, CDR2 SMNVEV (reference sequence). CDR3 length equals 15 residues. The ends were cut back, 2 bases at V and 4 bases at J, with 15 bases in the middle. The CDR3 DNA is TGTGCCAGCAGTTTAAAGAATAGGGTAGGTTACGAGCAGTACTTC. It is translated as CASSLKNRVGYEQYF.